This TCR beta chain was sequenced for a study of response to subunit inactivated influenza vaccine (dated 2018 in TCRdb). Background on the whole study: Deep quantitative T cell receptor repertoire profiling was used in the study to track responses to a trivalent subunit inactivated influenza vaccine. Study-level results and caveats: The authors suggested that each seasonal influenza vaccination may recruit only a limited number of new T cells.

Library preparation employed RT-PCR. This sample was sequenced with an Illumina HiSeq 2500. The raw public reads went through TCRdb reprocessing: fastp at Q25, MiXCR clone calling, in-frame beta chains kept. Each record represents a unique CDR3 protein, reported with the most common genes and DNA among its rows. The sample table shows approximately 170,000 distinct CDR3 sequences, and approximately 12% are seen once. 25% to 35% of the sample belongs to the ten largest clones. The sample holds a few counts of this clonotype. Its recognized antigen is unknown. Within one base of it there is no much larger clone, and no base qualities were kept. The germline V gene sets CDR1 to MRHNA and CDR2 to SNTAGT. Trimming removed 4 bases from V and 2 bases from J, leaving 13 bases between the germline ends. Including cysteine and phenylalanine, the CDR3 has 15 amino acids. The retained sequence is limited to the CDR3, 45 bases, with the frame set at the first base.

These records were also assigned to another study, of T cells expressing NK-cell markers. The second investigation adds: The TCR beta cDNA libraries were made using 5'RACE template switching, a step that added both a universal primer site and unique molecular identifiers. In sorted CD3+CD56+NKG2C+, CD3+CD56+NKG2C- and CD3+CD56-NKG2C+ T-cell subsets from several donors, TCR beta-chain repertoires were profiled. Seven of the eight sequenced donors were HCMV-seropositive and one was HCMV-seronegative. To restrict sorting to alphabetaTCR-expressing T cells, an anti-gammadeltaTCR antibody was added in several experiments. In 5 to 7 donors, the dominant CD3+CD56+NKG2C+ clonotypes were found to rank among the top 10 CD8+ clonotypes and to make up 1.0-7.0% of CD8+ T cells. Those dominant clonotypes were again the most abundant among CD3+CD56-NKG2C+ cells in a handful of donors, at about 25-65%. Whether the expanded NKG2C-expressing T cell clones were specific for HCMV antigens was left unclear. The study sequenced eight donors, all healthy volunteers chosen at random: three men and five women. HCMV-specific IgG was detected in serum with a commercial ELISA kit to determine HCMV serostatus. Peripheral blood mononuclear cells were isolated from blood by Ficoll density gradient centrifugation. CD4+ and CD8+ T cells were isolated from PBMC by magnetic immunoseparation with Miltenyi isolation kits. cDNA synthesis was primed from the TCR beta constant segment and was followed by two successive PCR amplification steps. Sequencing of the libraries produced 2 x 150 bp reads on Illumina HiSeq 2000/2500, MiSeq or NextSeq. Reads were demultiplexed and grouped by UMI with MIGEC, and clonotypes were assembled and quantified with MiTCR. To remove erroneous sequences, TCR cDNA sequences were retained only when supported by two or more reads. Downstream repertoire analysis used the tcR package, and clonotypes were matched across fractions by CDR3 nucleotide sequence plus V segment. VDJmatch was used to annotate antigen specificity against VDJdb, with one amino acid substitution in CDR3 allowed.

The material sequenced was CD8+ T cells sorted from PBMCs, taken 11 to 12 days after vaccination. This chain joins TRBV6-4 to TRBJ2-3; confidence is insufficient to name the D gene. This TCR was recovered from a man aged 45 to 65 who received an inactivated influenza vaccine. Donor details come from another sample of the same person, matched by shared clones. The DNA is as follows: TGTGCCAGCAGTGCCTCCTCCGATCCCACAGATACGCAGTATTTT. It is translated as CASSASSDPTDTQYF.